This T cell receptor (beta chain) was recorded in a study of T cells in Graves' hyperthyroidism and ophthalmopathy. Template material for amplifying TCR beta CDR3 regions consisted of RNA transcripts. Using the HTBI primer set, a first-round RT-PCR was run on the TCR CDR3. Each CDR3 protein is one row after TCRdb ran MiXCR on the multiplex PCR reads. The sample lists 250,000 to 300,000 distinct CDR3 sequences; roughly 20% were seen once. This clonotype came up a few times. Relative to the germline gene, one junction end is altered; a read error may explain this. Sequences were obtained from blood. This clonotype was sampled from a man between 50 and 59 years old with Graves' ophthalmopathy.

CDR3 residues: CTSSLDSTDYEQYF. In DNA form, the CDR3 reads TGTACCAGCAGCTTAGACTCTACTGACTACGAGCAGTACTTC. The chain links TRBV11-3 to TRBJ2-7; D uncertain. The CDR3 loop spans 14 amino acids. Germline CDR1 and CDR2: SGHNT and YENEEA.